This is a list of T cell receptor beta chains from one sample in a study of cytotoxic CD8 clonotypes in ibrutinib-treated CLL. The assay was immunoSEQ multiplex PCR, and TCRdb's table has in-frame clones only and misses some. Counted here are 35,000 to 45,000 clones, around 75% occurring once; the ten biggest clones make up 16%. Sequencing was performed on PBMCs, taken at disease progression, from a patient treated with ibrutinib. These receptors came from a human donor with chronic lymphocytic leukemia. Both conserved end residues are part of each CDR3. D genes are given only for firm matches. Clone size is given for some rows only: seen once, a few or many times, or a class if the clone is expanded.

V	D	J	size	CDR3	DNA
TRBV5-1	.	TRBJ1-3	few	CASSIQVGSGNTIYF	TGCGCCAGCAGCATCCAGGTGGGCTCTGGAAACACCATATATTTT
TRBV9	.	TRBJ2-7	.	CASSVKGGYEQYF	TGTGCCAGCAGCGTAAAAGGGGGCTACGAGCAGTACTTC
TRBV6-5	.	TRBJ2-2	.	CASSYGQRGTGELFF	TGTGCCAGCAGTTACGGGCAAAGAGGAACCGGGGAGCTGTTTTTT
TRBV5-6	TRBD2	TRBJ2-7	.	CASSPPAGFDEQYF	TGTGCCAGCAGCCCCCCAGCGGGGTTTGACGAGCAGTACTTC
TRBV27	.	TRBJ2-7	.	CASSPQGRTSSYEQYF	TGTGCCAGCAGTCCCCAGGGGCGGACGAGCTCCTACGAGCAGTACTTC
TRBV7-9	.	TRBJ2-7	few	CASSLDGGGTEQYF	TGTGCCAGCAGCTTAGATGGCGGGGGCACGGAGCAGTACTTC
TRBV6-6	TRBD2	TRBJ2-2	.	CATLRRGASGDPELFF	TGTGCCACCCTCAGGCGGGGGGCGAGCGGTGACCCGGAGCTGTTTTTT
TRBV6-5	.	TRBJ2-7	.	CASSYLTGPRTHEQYF	TGTGCCAGCAGTTACCTCACGGGTCCCCGAACCCACGAGCAGTACTTC
TRBV4-1	TRBD1	TRBJ2-5	.	CASSQVEGARETQYF	TGCGCCAGCAGCCAAGTCGAGGGGGCGCGTGAGACCCAGTACTTC
TRBV4-1	TRBD2	TRBJ2-7	.	CASSQEWTRSSEQYF	TGCGCCAGCAGCCAAGAGTGGACTAGGTCTTCCGAGCAGTACTTC
TRBV15	.	TRBJ1-1	.	CATSRDRGRPAFF	TGTGCCACCAGCAGAGATCGGGGGCGGCCAGCTTTCTTT
TRBV7-8	.	TRBJ2-2	.	CASSLMRGDTGELFF	TGTGCCAGCAGCTTGATGCGGGGTGACACCGGGGAGCTGTTTTTT
TRBV29-1	.	TRBJ2-7	.	CSVVPGRDYEQYF	TGCAGCGTTGTTCCAGGGCGGGACTACGAGCAGTACTTC
TRBV6-5	.	TRBJ2-5	.	CASTAPGDQETQYF	TGTGCCAGCACCGCCCCGGGGGACCAAGAGACCCAGTACTTC
TRBV6-1	TRBD1	TRBJ1-2	.	CASSEWAGGGYTF	TGTGCCAGCAGTGAATGGGCAGGGGGAGGCTACACCTTC
TRBV6-5	.	TRBJ2-7	.	CASSYGGPTYEQYF	TGTGCCAGCAGTTACGGGGGGCCGACCTACGAGCAGTACTTC
TRBV19	TRBD1	TRBJ1-2	.	CASRDRGFVGYTF	TGTGCCAGCCGGGACAGGGGTTTTGTTGGCTACACCTTC
TRBV21-1	.	TRBJ2-5	.	CASFPGGARETQYF	TGTGCCAGCTTCCCAGGGGGCGCGAGAGAGACCCAGTACTTC
TRBV7-9	.	TRBJ2-5	.	CASSERGADETQYF	TGTGCCAGCAGCGAAAGGGGGGCCGACGAGACCCAGTACTTC
TRBV6-6	.	TRBJ1-2	.	CASSRDPYRGYTF	TGTGCCAGCAGTCGCGACCCCTACAGGGGCTACACCTTC
TRBV6-1	TRBD2	TRBJ2-5	.	CASTGLAGGPETQYF	TGTGCCAGCACGGGACTAGCGGGGGGGCCAGAGACCCAGTACTTC
TRBV19	.	TRBJ1-5	.	CASSMGGASNQPQHF	TGTGCCAGTAGCATGGGGGGGGCTAGCAATCAGCCCCAGCATTTT
TRBV15	.	TRBJ2-7	.	CATSRVRGAGPFSYEQYF	TGTGCCACCAGCAGAGTTAGGGGGGCGGGACCTTTCTCCTACGAGCAGTACTTC
TRBV4-1	.	TRBJ1-4	.	CASSQDTAYNEKLFF	TGCGCCAGCAGCCAAGATACGGCCTATAATGAAAAACTGTTTTTT
TRBV5-1	TRBD2	TRBJ2-2	.	CASSLGTKNTGELFF	TGCGCCAGCAGCTTAGGGACTAAGAACACCGGGGAGCTGTTTTTT
TRBV12-5	.	TRBJ1-1	.	CASGFFGGTEAFF	TGTGCTAGTGGTTTCTTTGGGGGCACTGAAGCTTTCTTT